A single sample gave rise to the 14 T cell receptor beta chains below, sequenced in a study of T-cell memory formation after mild COVID-19. TCRdb redid the calling of the 5' RACE reads with MiXCR, one entry per CDR3 protein. The sample records about 250,000 distinct CDR3 sequences, over 15% being singletons. The sequenced material came from PBMCs or a T cell subset sorted from them (not recorded which). The receptors derive from an adult woman who had mild COVID-19 (a few samples of this study predate the infection). Cell type and time point are not known.

Written as DNA, the CDR3 is TGTGCCTGGAGTCGCGGGGGTAGCACAGATACGCAGTATTTT. It yields the protein CAWSRGGSTDTQYF. The chain links TRBV30 to TRBJ2-3; 7 bases are shared with TRBD2. V trimming: 2 bases; J trimming: 0 bases; junction bases outside the gene matches: 2. The CDR3 runs to 14 residues. Per the germline V gene, CDR1 is GTSNPN and CDR2 is SVGIG (reference sequence).

In its sample, this clonotype was seen a few times. The rearrangement links TRBV10-3 to TRBJ1-6; tentative D call: TRBD1 (5 bases). The CDR3 consists of 14 residues. The germline V gene encodes CDR1 ENHRY and CDR2 SYGVKD. Trimming pared 4 bases from V and 8 bases from J, leaving 12 bases between. The CDR3 nucleotides read TGTGCCATCAGTGGGGGGAACTACGATTCACCCCTCCACTTT. Its translation is CAISGGNYDSPLHF.

This clonotype was detected a few times. V usage is TRBV15 and J usage is TRBJ2-3, with a weak D call TRBD2 (6 bases). The germline CDR1 and CDR2 sequences are LNHNV and YYDKDF (reference sequence). Trimming removed 8 bases from V and 5 bases from J, with 11 bases in between. The CDR3 is made up of 12 amino acids. The CDR3 sequence: CATRRAEDTQYF. In nucleotides, the CDR3 is TGTGCCACCCGGAGGGCCGAAGATACGCAGTATTTT.

This sequence joins TRBV3-1 and TRBJ1-6; D ambiguous. This CDR3 region has 15 residues. V was shortened by 0 bases and J by 7 bases, with 10 bases between the two germline ends. Germline V gene sequence: CDR1 LGHDT, CDR2 YNNKEL (reference sequence). CDR3 sequence reads: CASSQEGSGNSPLHF. CDR3 DNA: TGTGCCAGCAGCCAAGAAGGTAGCGGCAATTCACCCCTCCACTTT.

This clonotype was seen only a few times. The genes are TRBV5-1 and TRBJ2-6; 11 bases are shared with TRBD2. Germline-derived CDR1 and CDR2 are SGHRS and YFSETQ. The V segment lost 1 base and the J segment 2 bases; nucleotides outside the gene matches: 14. The CDR3 is 21 residues long. CDR3 sequence reads: CASSLLGTSGLVSAGANVLTF. The CDR3 coding sequence is TGCGCCAGCAGCTTGTTAGGGACTAGCGGCTTGGTTAGTGCTGGGGCCAACGTCCTGACTTTC.

The table lists this clonotype with a few counts. The V gene is TRBV6-2 or TRBV6-3, the J gene TRBJ2-5, with 8 bases lining up with TRBD2. This CDR3 contains 14 residues. Germline assignment: CDR1 MNHEY and CDR2 SVGEGT. V shed 7 bases and J 1 base; nucleotides not matched to a gene: 5. The CDR3: CASIPGGLQETQYF. In DNA form, the CDR3 reads TGTGCCAGCATCCCGGGGGGGCTCCAAGAGACCCAGTACTTC.

The chain links TRBV28 to TRBJ1-1; 8 nucleotides align to TRBD1. Unmatched junction bases numbered 12, after V lost 6 bases and J lost 6 bases. The CDR3 runs to 15 residues. The germline gives CDR1 MDHEN, CDR2 SYDVKM. The CDR3 spells CASRTPGQDLSEAFF. The CDR3 coding sequence is TGTGCCAGCAGAACCCCGGGACAGGACCTCTCTGAAGCTTTCTTT.

The chain uses TRBV7-3 and TRBJ1-2; possible D gene TRBD1, 5 bases. The CDR3 length is 15 residues. Germline CDR1 reads SGHTA; CDR2 reads FQGTGA. V lost 1 base and J lost 9, with 18 bases in between. This chain's CDR3 is CASSLNPLGGESYTF. The CDR3 DNA is TGTGCCAGCAGCTTAAACCCTCTCGGGGGGGAGAGCTACACCTTC.

The chain uses TRBV7-8 and TRBJ2-7; 7 positions match TRBD1. The V gene's germline CDR1 is SGHVS and CDR2 FQNEAQ. The CDR3 length is 13 residues. V gave up 5 bases and J gave up 7 bases; unmatched junction bases: 8. This CDR3 reads CASSTDRVGEQYF. CDR3 nucleotides: TGTGCCAGCAGCACCGACAGGGTCGGAGAGCAGTACTTC.

The gene calls are TRBV29-1 and TRBJ2-1, with 9 bases matching TRBD2. Germline CDR1 reads SQVTM; CDR2 reads ANQGSEA. The trim removed 6 bases at V and 6 bases at J, leaving 6 bases unmatched. The CDR3 has 13 amino acids. CDR3 residues: CSVRLAGSNEQFF. The CDR3, as DNA: TGCAGCGTCCGGCTAGCGGGATCCAATGAGCAGTTCTTC.

This clonotype was counted between two and nine times. J is TRBJ2-3 and V is TRBV14, with D uncertain. Per the germline V gene, CDR1 is SGHDN and CDR2 is FVKESK. The CDR3 length is 16 residues. V gave up 2 bases and J gave up 4 bases, with 16 bases separating them. This CDR3 reads CASSQLVRGPADTQYF. The CDR3 DNA reads as TGTGCCAGCAGCCAATTGGTCCGCGGCCCAGCAGATACGCAGTATTTT.

The chain couples TRBV14 to TRBJ1-1, with TRBD1 matching 8 bases. The CDR3 totals 16 residues. The germline gives CDR1 SGHDN, CDR2 FVKESK. V shed 2 bases and J 0 bases; nucleotides not matched to a gene: 5. The CDR3 nucleotides read TGTGCCAGCAGCCAACGGACAGGGACACTGAACACTGAAGCTTTCTTT. This sequence encodes CASSQRTGTLNTEAFF.

This clonotype was detected many times. The chain uses TRBV4-3 and TRBJ2-1; no clear D. The CDR3 consists of 14 residues. The germline V gene has CDR1 LGHNA and CDR2 YSLEER. The germline V and J ends were trimmed by 0 bases and 9 bases, with 12 bases remaining between them. The CDR3: CASSQDPQRGEQFF. The CDR3 DNA reads TGCGCCAGCAGCCAAGATCCTCAGAGAGGTGAGCAGTTCTTC.

The chain combines TRBV25-1 with TRBJ2-3; no definite D call. The CDR3 contains 11 residues. Germline-derived CDR1 and CDR2 are MGHDK and SYGVNS. Trimming pared 8 bases from V and 6 bases from J, leaving 9 bases between. CDR3 region: CASGLGDTQYF. CDR3 nucleotides: TGTGCCAGCGGTTTGGGGGATACGCAGTATTTT.